This T cell receptor beta chain originates from a study of CD8 T cells in ankylosing spondylitis. General study points: Some motif variants were previously reported in reactive arthritis synovial fluid and blood. Disease-linked clones were reportedly significantly enriched in matched ankylosing spondylitis synovial fluid. The authors found the disease-linked clones to be CD8+ and relatively rare in peripheral blood.

Each TCR beta library was made by quantitative 5'-RACE that incorporated molecular barcodes. TCRdb reprocessed the 5' RACE reads with MiXCR, giving one entry per CDR3 protein. The sample includes around 250,000 distinct CDR3 sequences, 32% seen only once; the top ten take about 4.2%. On this clonotype itself: No antigen is known for it.

The germline V and J ends were trimmed by 0 bases and 3 bases, with 20 bases remaining between them. Germline CDR1 and CDR2: GTSNPN and SVGIG (reference sequence). The CDR3 runs 17 residues. The chain uses TRBV30 and TRBJ2-5; perhaps TRBD1 as D (6 bases). This TCR derives from a male donor with ankylosing spondylitis or in good health (not recorded which). The material sequenced was blood, either unsorted or a sorted T cell fraction (not recorded which). The CDR3 spells CAWSVVRGQIKKETQYF. The CDR3 nucleotides read TGTGCCTGGAGTGTAGTAAGAGGACAGATAAAAAAAGAGACCCAGTACTTC.